The entry that follows covers one T cell receptor beta chain sequence. This sample was taken from a study of T cell repertoires in cytomegalovirus infection. TCRdb re-called the reads with MiXCR, one entry per CDR3 protein. This table holds around 450,000 distinct CDR3 sequences, approximately 32% found once. Per the germline V gene, CDR1 is SGHTA and CDR2 is FQGNSA. V was pared by 5 bases and J by 5 bases, with 5 bases of the junction left unmatched. The CDR3 spans 14 residues. The TCR comes from a human donor in good health (CMV status not recorded). Some clones in this sample may be carry-over from other donors' samples. Sequenced sample: PBMCs. The chain couples TRBV7-2 to TRBJ2-3; 9 bases map to TRBD2. The CDR3 sequence: CASSRTSVGDTQYF. Written as DNA, the CDR3 is TGTGCCAGCAGCCGGACTAGCGTCGGAGATACGCAGTATTTT.